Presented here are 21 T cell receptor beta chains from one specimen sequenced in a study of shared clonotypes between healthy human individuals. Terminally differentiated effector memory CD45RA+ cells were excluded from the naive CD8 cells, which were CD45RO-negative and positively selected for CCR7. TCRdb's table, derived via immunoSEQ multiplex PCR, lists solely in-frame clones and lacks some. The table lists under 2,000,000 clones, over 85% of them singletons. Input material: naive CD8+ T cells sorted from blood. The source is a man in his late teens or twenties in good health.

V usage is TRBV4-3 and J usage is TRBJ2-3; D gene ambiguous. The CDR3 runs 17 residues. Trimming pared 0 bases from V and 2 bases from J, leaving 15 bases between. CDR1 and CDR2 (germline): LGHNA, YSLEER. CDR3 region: CASSQDPGMSITDTQYF. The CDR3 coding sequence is TGCGCCAGCAGCCAAGATCCCGGTATGAGCATCACAGATACGCAGTATTTT.

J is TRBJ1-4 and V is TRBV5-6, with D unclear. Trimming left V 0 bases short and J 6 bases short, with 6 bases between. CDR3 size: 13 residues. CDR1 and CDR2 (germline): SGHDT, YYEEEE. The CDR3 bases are TGTGCCAGCAGCTTGGTGGCCCATGAAAAACTGTTTTTT. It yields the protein CASSLVAHEKLFF.

Written as DNA, the CDR3 is TGTGCCAGCAGTGAAGGTACACTAGATGAGCAGTTCTTC. It specifies CASSEGTLDEQFF. The chain has TRBV6-1 and TRBJ2-1; D perhaps matches TRBD2 (5 bases). Germline V gene sequence: CDR1 MNHNS, CDR2 SASEGT. CDR3 length equals 13 residues. V lost 1 base and J 8 bases, leaving 9 bases between the germline ends.

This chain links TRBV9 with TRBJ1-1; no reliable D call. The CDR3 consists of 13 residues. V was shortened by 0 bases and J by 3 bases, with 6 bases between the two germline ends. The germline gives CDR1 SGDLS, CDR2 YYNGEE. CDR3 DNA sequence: TGTGCCAGCAGCGTAGATTTATACACTGAAGCTTTCTTT. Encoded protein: CASSVDLYTEAFF. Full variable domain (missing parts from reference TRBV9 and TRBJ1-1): DSGVTQTPKHLITATGQRVTLRCSPRSGDLSVYWYQQSLDQGLQFLIQYYNGEERAKGNILERFSAQQFPDLHSELNLSSLELGDSALYFCASSVDLYTEAFFGQGTRLTVV.

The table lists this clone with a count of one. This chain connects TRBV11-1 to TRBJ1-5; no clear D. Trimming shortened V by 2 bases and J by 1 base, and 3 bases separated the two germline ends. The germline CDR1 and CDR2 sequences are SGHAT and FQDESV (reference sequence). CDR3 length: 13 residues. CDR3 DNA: TGTGCCAGCAGCTTATGGAGCAATCAGCCCCAGCATTTT. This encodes CASSLWSNQPQHF.

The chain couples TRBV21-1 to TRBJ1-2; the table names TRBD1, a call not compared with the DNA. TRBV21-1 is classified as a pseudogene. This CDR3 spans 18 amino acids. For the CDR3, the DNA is TGTGCCAGCAGCCCCGGTCGGTCAAGACAGGGAAGGGTCTATGGCTACACCTTC. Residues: CASSPGRSRQGRVYGYTF.

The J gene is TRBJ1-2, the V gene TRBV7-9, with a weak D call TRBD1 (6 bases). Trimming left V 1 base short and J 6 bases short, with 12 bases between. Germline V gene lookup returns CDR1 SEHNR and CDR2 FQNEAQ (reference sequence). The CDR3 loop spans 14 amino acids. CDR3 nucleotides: TGTGCCAGCAGCTTAGAGGGGGTATTGCATGGCTACACCTTC. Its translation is CASSLEGVLHGYTF.

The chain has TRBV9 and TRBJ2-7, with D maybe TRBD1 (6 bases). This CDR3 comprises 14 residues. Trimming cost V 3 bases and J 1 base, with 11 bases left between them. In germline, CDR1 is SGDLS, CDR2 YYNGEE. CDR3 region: CASSAGVHSYEQYF. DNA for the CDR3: TGTGCCAGCAGCGCAGGGGTCCATTCCTACGAGCAGTACTTC.

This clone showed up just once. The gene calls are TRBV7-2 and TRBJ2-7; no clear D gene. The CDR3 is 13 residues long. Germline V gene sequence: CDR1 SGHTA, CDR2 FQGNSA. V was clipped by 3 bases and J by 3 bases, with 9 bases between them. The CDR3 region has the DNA TGTGCCAGCAGCTTCTCTGGTCTCTACGAGCAGTACTTC. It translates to CASSFSGLYEQYF.

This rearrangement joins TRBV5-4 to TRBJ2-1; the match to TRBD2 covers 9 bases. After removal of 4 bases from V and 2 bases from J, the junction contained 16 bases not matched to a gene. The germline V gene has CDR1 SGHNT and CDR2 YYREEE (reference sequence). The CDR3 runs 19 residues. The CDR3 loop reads CASSPPAGAGGKPYNEQFF. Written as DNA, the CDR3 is TGTGCCAGCAGCCCTCCAGCCGGGGCGGGAGGGAAACCCTACAATGAGCAGTTCTTC.

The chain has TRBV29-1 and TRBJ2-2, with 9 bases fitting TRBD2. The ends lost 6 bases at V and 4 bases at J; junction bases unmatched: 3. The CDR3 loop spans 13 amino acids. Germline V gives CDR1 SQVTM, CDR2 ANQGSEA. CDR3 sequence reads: CSVWGLATGELFF. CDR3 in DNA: TGCAGCGTGTGGGGACTAGCCACCGGGGAGCTGTTTTTT.

The CDR3 is CASSLGLHDSYNEQFF. For the CDR3, the DNA is TGTGCCAGCAGCTTAGGCCTACACGACTCCTACAATGAGCAGTTCTTC. The rearrangement links TRBV13 to TRBJ2-1; D uncertain. The CDR3 is 16 amino acids. The ends were cut back, 0 bases at V and 0 bases at J, with 9 bases in the middle. Germline V gene lookup returns CDR1 PRHDT and CDR2 FYEKMQ (reference sequence).

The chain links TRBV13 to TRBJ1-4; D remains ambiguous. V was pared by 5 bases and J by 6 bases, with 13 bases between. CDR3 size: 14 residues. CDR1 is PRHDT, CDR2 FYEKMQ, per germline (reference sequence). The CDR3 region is CASSANLGDEKLFF. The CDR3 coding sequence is TGTGCCAGCAGCGCCAACCTCGGGGATGAAAAACTGTTTTTT.

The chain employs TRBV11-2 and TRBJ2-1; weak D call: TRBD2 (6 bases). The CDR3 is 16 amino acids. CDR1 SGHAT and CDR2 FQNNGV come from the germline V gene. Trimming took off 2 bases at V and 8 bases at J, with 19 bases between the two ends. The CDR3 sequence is CASSLTLSGRRDEQFF. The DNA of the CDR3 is TGTGCCAGCAGCTTAACTCTCAGCGGGCGTAGAGATGAGCAGTTCTTC.

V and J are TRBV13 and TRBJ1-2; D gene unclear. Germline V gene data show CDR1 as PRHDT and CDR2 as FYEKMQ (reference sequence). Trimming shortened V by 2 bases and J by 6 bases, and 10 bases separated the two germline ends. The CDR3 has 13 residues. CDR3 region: CASSLRNIDGYTF. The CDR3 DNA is TGTGCCAGCAGCTTACGTAATATTGATGGCTACACCTTC.

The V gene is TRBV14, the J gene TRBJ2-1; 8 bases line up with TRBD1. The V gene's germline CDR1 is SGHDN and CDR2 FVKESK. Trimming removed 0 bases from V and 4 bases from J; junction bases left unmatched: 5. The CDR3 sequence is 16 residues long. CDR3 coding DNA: TGTGCCAGCAGCCAAGATCCTAGACAGGGGTACAATGAGCAGTTCTTC. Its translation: CASSQDPRQGYNEQFF. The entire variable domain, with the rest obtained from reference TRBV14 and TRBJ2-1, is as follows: EAGVTQFPSHSVIEKGQTVTLRCDPISGHDNLYWYRRVMGKEIKFLLHFVKESKQDESGMPNNRFLAERTGGTYSTLKVQPAELEDSGVYFCASSQDPRQGYNEQFFGPGTRLTVL.

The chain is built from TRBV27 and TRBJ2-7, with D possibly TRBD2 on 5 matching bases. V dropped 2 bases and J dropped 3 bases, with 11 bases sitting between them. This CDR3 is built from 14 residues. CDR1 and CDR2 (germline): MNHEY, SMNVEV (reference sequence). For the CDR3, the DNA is TGTGCCAGCAGTTTAGGGTGGGGAGTCTACGAGCAGTACTTC. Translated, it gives CASSLGWGVYEQYF.

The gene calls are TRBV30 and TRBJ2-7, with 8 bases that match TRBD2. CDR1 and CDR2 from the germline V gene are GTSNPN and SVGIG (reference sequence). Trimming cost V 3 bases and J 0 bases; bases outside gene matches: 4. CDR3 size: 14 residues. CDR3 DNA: TGTGCCTGGAGCCTCGCGGGGGGCTCCTACGAGCAGTACTTC. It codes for CAWSLAGGSYEQYF.

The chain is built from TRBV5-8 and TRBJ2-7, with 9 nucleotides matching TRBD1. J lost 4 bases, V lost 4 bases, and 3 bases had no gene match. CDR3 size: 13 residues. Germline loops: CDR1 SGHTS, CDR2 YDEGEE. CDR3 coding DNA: TGTGCCAGCAGCGGGACAGGGTGGTACGAGCAGTACTTC. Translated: CASSGTGWYEQYF.

The CDR3 DNA follows: TGTGCCAGCAGTTACTCGTTTGGCGACCTAAACTATGGCTACACCTTC. Protein product: CASSYSFGDLNYGYTF. The V gene is TRBV6-5, the J gene TRBJ1-2; D is unclear. The CDR3 covers 16 residues. Germline V CDR1 and CDR2: MNHEY, SVGAGI. V was cut by 0 bases and J by 2 bases, with 13 bases left in between.

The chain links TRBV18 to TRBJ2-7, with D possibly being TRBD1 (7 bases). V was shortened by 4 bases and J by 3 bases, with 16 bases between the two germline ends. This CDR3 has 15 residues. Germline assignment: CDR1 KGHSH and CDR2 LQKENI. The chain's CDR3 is CASSLHAGQSYEQYF. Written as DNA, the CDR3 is TGTGCCAGCTCACTGCACGCGGGACAGAGCTACGAGCAGTACTTC.